What follows are 26 T cell receptor beta chains derived from one specimen sequenced in a study of beta chain features in type 1 diabetes. The study reverse transcribed the entire isolated RNA, so it sequenced expressed TCRB transcripts. The repertoire was sequenced with immunoSEQ multiplex PCR; TCRdb's copy has only in-frame clones and lacks some. This table has about 320,000 clones, 14% appearing once. Sequenced: central memory CD4+ T cells from blood. Receptors originate from a man aged 30 to 39 in good health.

The chain employs TRBV19 and TRBJ2-7, with D perhaps TRBD2 (5 bases). Germline V gene lookup returns CDR1 LNHDA and CDR2 SQIVND (reference sequence). The CDR3 covers 14 residues. Trimming shortened V by 1 base and J by 3 bases, and 10 bases separated the two germline ends. The CDR3: CASSIGRGNYEQYF. The CDR3 bases are TGTGCCAGTAGTATAGGGAGAGGGAACTACGAGCAGTACTTC.

This clone came up a few times. This sequence joins TRBV10-3 and TRBJ2-2; D not certain. The CDR3 has 14 residues. Trimming cost V 0 bases and J 8 bases, with 10 bases left between them. Germline assignment: CDR1 ENHRY and CDR2 SYGVKD. The CDR3 spells CAISESPVAGELFF. The CDR3 DNA sequence: TGTGCCATCAGTGAGTCGCCGGTCGCGGGGGAGCTGTTTTTT.

This clone has only a few counts. CDR3 DNA: TGTGCCAGCAGTGGGTCGGCGGGGGCTTACAATGAGCAGTTCTTC. It encodes CASSGSAGAYNEQFF. This sequence joins TRBV5-4 and TRBJ2-1, with D maybe TRBD2 (7 bases). Germline V CDR1 and CDR2: SGHNT, YYREEE (reference sequence). The CDR3 consists of 15 residues. Trimming removed 5 bases at V and 4 bases at J, with 16 bases between. The variable domain in full, completed from reference TRBV5-4 and TRBJ2-1, reads ETGVTQSPTHLIKTRGQQVTLRCSSQSGHNTVSWYQQALGQGPQFIFQYYREEENGRGNFPPRFSGLQFPNYSSELNVNALELDDSALYLCASSGSAGAYNEQFFGPGTRLTVL.

This clone has more than one count but fewer than ten. The V and J genes are TRBV28 and TRBJ2-1, with 9 positions matching TRBD2. The CDR3 has 16 amino acids. Germline-derived CDR1 and CDR2 are MDHEN and SYDVKM. J was trimmed by 6 bases and V by 1 base; bases with no gene match: 7. In DNA form, the CDR3 reads TGTGCCAGCAGTTTATCCGGGACTAGCAGAGGCAATGAGCAGTTCTTC. It specifies CASSLSGTSRGNEQFF.

This chain joins TRBV7-9 and TRBJ2-7, with 9 bases identical to TRBD1. J gave up 5 bases and V 2 bases, and 10 bases lay outside the gene matches. Per germline, CDR1 SEHNR and CDR2 FQNEAQ (reference sequence). There are 16 residues in the CDR3. The CDR3 loop reads CASSLPIGQGSNEQYF. The CDR3 DNA reads TGTGCCAGCAGCTTACCGATCGGACAGGGGTCCAACGAGCAGTACTTC.

The chain has TRBV7-2 and TRBJ2-1; 8 bases are shared with TRBD2. J was trimmed by 0 bases and V by 1 base; bases with no gene match: 5. CDR1 SGHTA and CDR2 FQGNSA come from the germline V gene. The CDR3 extends over 17 amino acids. CDR3 in amino acids: CASSLGPGGSSYNEQFF. The CDR3, as DNA: TGTGCCAGCAGCTTAGGGCCGGGGGGGAGCTCCTACAATGAGCAGTTCTTC. Variable domain in full (rest from reference TRBV7-2 and TRBJ2-1): GAGVSQSPSNKVTEKGKDVELRCDPISGHTALYWYRQSLGQGLEFLIYFQGNSAPDKSGLPSDRFSAERTGGSVSTLTIQRTQQEDSAVYLCASSLGPGGSSYNEQFFGPGTRLTVL.

This clone was found a few times. The chain employs TRBV6-5 and TRBJ2-7; 11 bases line up with TRBD2. Germline CDR1 and CDR2: MNHEY and SVGAGI. V dropped 6 bases and J dropped 3; count of bases not matched to a gene: 7. CDR3 size: 15 residues. CDR3 coding DNA: TGTGCCAGCAGATTTAGCGGGGGGGCTCTCTACGAGCAGTACTTC. Its protein is CASRFSGGALYEQYF.

J is TRBJ2-1 and V is TRBV5-6, with D tentatively TRBD2 (5 bases). The germline CDR1 and CDR2 sequences are SGHDT and YYEEEE. V lost 3 bases to trimming and J lost 15 bases, with 13 bases between them. This CDR3 spans 11 amino acids. The CDR3 sequence: CASSSGPSTFF. The CDR3 DNA is TGTGCCAGCAGCTCGGGTCCTAGCACGTTCTTC.

The sample holds a few counts of this clone. This chain uses TRBV27 with TRBJ2-3, with D perhaps being TRBD1 or TRBD2 (5 bases each). V was pared by 4 bases and J by 2 bases, with 13 bases between. This CDR3 has 15 residues. Germline V gene lookup returns CDR1 MNHEY and CDR2 SMNVEV (reference sequence). The CDR3 loop is CASSSRRDPTDTQYF. Written as DNA, the CDR3 is TGTGCCAGCAGTTCCCGTCGGGACCCCACAGATACGCAGTATTTT.

This clone was seen repeatedly, ten times or more. The chain is built from TRBV19 and TRBJ2-7, with TRBD2 as a possible D gene (5 bases). CDR1 is LNHDA, CDR2 SQIVND, per germline (reference sequence). Between the trimmed V and J ends, which lost 5 bases and 6 bases, there was a span of 20 bases. The CDR3 contains 15 residues. The CDR3 sequence: CASSEYRTAMGEQYF. The CDR3 region has the DNA TGTGCCAGTAGTGAATACCGGACTGCTATGGGCGAGCAGTACTTC.

Regarding this clone: The sample holds other DNA sequences that translate to the same CDR3. The rearrangement joins TRBV7-9 to TRBJ1-1; D not resolved. Trimming pared 5 bases from V and 0 bases from J, leaving 10 bases between. The germline gives CDR1 SEHNR, CDR2 FQNEAQ (reference sequence). The CDR3 contains 14 residues. The CDR3 DNA reads TGTGCCAGCAGCCCCGACGGCATGAACACTGAAGCTTTCTTT. Its protein is CASSPDGMNTEAFF.

Comments on this clone: The junction differs from germline at one of its ends, possibly a read error. J is TRBJ2-7 and V is TRBV7-7; no firm D call. CDR1 is SSHAT and CDR2 is FNYEAQ in the germline V gene (reference sequence). The CDR3 is 15 amino acids. CDR3 residues: CASSQGSSFDYEQYF. CDR3 nucleotides: TGCGCCAGCAGCCAAGGTTCCAGCTTCGACTACGAGCAGTACTTC.

V is TRBV5-6 and J is TRBJ2-1; D ambiguous. This CDR3 is 15 amino acids long. The V and J ends lost 1 base and 0 bases respectively, with 8 bases between them. The germline CDR1 and CDR2 sequences are SGHDT and YYEEEE. CDR3 in amino acids: CASSLILSSYNEQFF. The CDR3, as DNA: TGTGCCAGCAGCTTGATATTAAGCTCCTACAATGAGCAGTTCTTC.

The CDR3 here is CASSLAGISRAGELFF. CDR3 nucleotide sequence: TGTGCCAGCAGCTTAGCTGGGATCAGCAGGGCCGGGGAGCTGTTTTTT. This rearrangement joins TRBV7-7 to TRBJ2-2; D may be TRBD1 (5 bases). This CDR3 is built from 16 residues. Trimming cost V 0 bases and J 6 bases, with 14 bases left between them. Germline values: CDR1 SSHAT, CDR2 FNYEAQ (reference sequence).

The chain links TRBV6-5 to TRBJ2-2; TRBD2 matches at 7 bases. J was trimmed by 6 bases and V by 6 bases; bases with no gene match: 7. There are 14 residues in the CDR3. Germline V gene sequence: CDR1 MNHEY, CDR2 SVGAGI. CDR3 DNA sequence: TGTGCCAGCAGACGGCCCGGACTAGCCGGGGAGCTGTTTTTT. Encoded protein: CASRRPGLAGELFF.

The chain recombines TRBV18 with TRBJ1-1; possible D gene TRBD1, 6 bases. Germline V gene sequence: CDR1 KGHSH, CDR2 LQKENI. V was cut by 1 base and J by 3 bases, with 15 bases left in between. The CDR3 extends over 16 amino acids. CDR3 region: CASSPLPARGDTEAFF. In DNA form, the CDR3 reads TGTGCCAGCTCACCACTACCAGCCAGGGGCGACACTGAAGCTTTCTTT.

This clone has at least ten counts. J is TRBJ1-2 and V is TRBV7-2; the D gene is possibly TRBD1 (5 bases). The germline V and J ends were trimmed by 5 bases and 7 bases, with 17 bases remaining between them. Per germline, CDR1 SGHTA and CDR2 FQGNSA. The CDR3 has 14 amino acids. The CDR3 reads CASSPGRGSVGYTF. CDR3 DNA sequence: TGTGCCAGCAGCCCAGGGAGGGGCTCCGTTGGCTACACCTTC.

This clone was seen a handful of times. The chain has TRBV4-1 and TRBJ2-1; 7 bases are a match to TRBD2. The trim removed 4 bases at V and 5 bases at J, leaving 5 bases unmatched. The CDR3 loop spans 14 amino acids. The germline CDR1 and CDR2 sequences are MGHRA and YSYEKL. The CDR3 sequence is CASSPGLADNEQFF. CDR3 DNA sequence: TGCGCCAGCAGCCCGGGGCTAGCGGACAATGAGCAGTTCTTC.

V usage is TRBV30 and J usage is TRBJ2-1; D not certain. CDR3 size: 11 residues. V lost 5 bases, J lost 7 bases, and 9 bases lay in between. The germline V gene encodes CDR1 GTSNPN and CDR2 SVGIG (reference sequence). The CDR3 is CAWVNKNEQFF. CDR3 bases: TGTGCCTGGGTCAATAAAAATGAGCAGTTCTTC.

The chain recombines TRBV18 with TRBJ2-7, with D possibly TRBD1 on 6 matching bases. V dropped 1 base and J dropped 5 bases, with 9 bases sitting between them. This CDR3 comprises 13 residues. The germline gives CDR1 KGHSH, CDR2 LQKENI. CDR3 DNA sequence: TGTGCCAGCTCACCACTCCGACAGGACGAGCAGTACTTC. It encodes CASSPLRQDEQYF.

The CDR3 here is CASSSDADDEQYF. The CDR3 DNA follows: TGTGCCAGCAGTTCGGACGCCGACGACGAGCAGTACTTC. J is TRBJ2-7 and V is TRBV2; D is unresolved. V dropped 5 bases and J dropped 5 bases, with 13 bases sitting between them. The CDR3 is 13 residues long. Germline V gives CDR1 SNHLY, CDR2 FYNNEI.

This clone was counted ten times or more. The chain recombines TRBV10-3 with TRBJ2-1, with TRBD1 matching over 7 bases. J lost 7 bases, V lost 10 bases, and 16 bases had no gene match. The CDR3 extends over 15 amino acids. Germline V gene sequence: CDR1 ENHRY, CDR2 SYGVKD. The CDR3 here is CASRKETGYGNEQFF. CDR3 in DNA: TGTGCCAGCAGAAAAGAGACAGGGTATGGGAATGAGCAGTTCTTC.

This rearrangement joins TRBV27 to TRBJ2-7; 8 bases match TRBD2. Germline V gene data show CDR1 as MNHEY and CDR2 as SMNVEV (reference sequence). V lost 2 bases, J lost 6 bases, and 6 bases stayed unmatched. This CDR3 region has 14 residues. CDR3: CASSLREAGGEQYF. Written as DNA, the CDR3 is TGTGCCAGCAGTTTACGGGAGGCGGGAGGCGAGCAGTACTTC.

This clone was detected ten times or more. V is TRBV14 and J is TRBJ1-2; D not resolved. V was cut by 4 bases and J by 4 bases, with 13 bases left in between. The CDR3 sequence is 14 residues long. The germline V gene has CDR1 SGHDN and CDR2 FVKESK. The CDR3 protein is CASSRQSRPYGYTF. In nucleotides, the CDR3 is TGTGCCAGCAGCCGCCAAAGTCGGCCCTATGGCTACACCTTC.

This clone has just a few counts. The CDR3 bases are TGTGCCAGCAGCTTAGCGGGGGACCTACTCACTGAAGCTTTCTTT. Encoded protein: CASSLAGDLLTEAFF. The chain uses TRBV7-2 and TRBJ1-1; tentative D call: TRBD1 (5 bases). Trimming removed 0 bases from V and 4 bases from J, with 12 bases in between. The germline V gene encodes CDR1 SGHTA and CDR2 FQGNSA. The CDR3 length is 15 residues.

This clone was counted a few times. J is TRBJ1-3 and V is TRBV19; D is ambiguous. V shed 11 bases and J shed 0 bases, with 5 bases lying between them. The CDR3 has 11 amino acids. Germline V gives CDR1 LNHDA, CDR2 SQIVND (reference sequence). The CDR3 DNA follows: TGTGCCGGGATCTCTGGAAACACCATATATTTT. Translating gives CAGISGNTIYF.